A selection of T cell receptor beta chains follows, all from one sample in a study of cutaneous CD30+ T cell lymphoproliferative disorder and hepatitis E. Here immunoSEQ multiplex PCR was the method, and the copy in TCRdb shows in-frame clones only, minus some. Among around 550 clones listed, 84% were seen once. Material: liver tissue. These receptors were taken from a human donor with a cutaneous T cell lymphoproliferative disorder associated with hepatitis E virus. Both conserved end residues are part of each CDR3. Fields, in order: clone size, J gene, V gene, D gene, CDR3 protein, CDR3 DNA. D genes are given only for firm matches. A clone size is listed for some rows: how often the clone was seen (once, few, many), or a class if it is expanded.

- | TRBJ2-4 | TRBV5-6 | - | CASSLGWGRGSLAKNIQYF | TGTGCCAGCAGCTTGGGGTGGGGGAGAGGGTCCTTAGCCAAAAACATTCAGTACTTC
hyperexpanded | TRBJ2-3 | TRBV29-1 | TRBD2 | CSVEGWTSVSTDTQYF | TGCAGCGTTGAAGGGTGGACTAGCGTAAGCACAGATACGCAGTATTTT
- | TRBJ2-5 | TRBV15 | - | CATSRALVPQETQYF | TGTGCCACCAGCAGAGCCCTAGTCCCCCAAGAGACCCAGTACTTC
- | TRBJ2-3 | TRBV7-9 | - | CASSLMGRINPDTQYF | TGTGCCAGCAGCTTAATGGGCCGAATTAACCCAGATACGCAGTATTTT
- | TRBJ1-1 | TRBV19 | TRBD1 | CASSISPGGNTEAFF | TGTGCCAGTAGTATTAGCCCAGGGGGGAACACTGAAGCTTTCTTT
- | TRBJ2-7 | TRBV18 | - | CASSPRVAGVSYEQYF | TGTGCCAGCTCACCACGGGTAGCCGGAGTGTCCTACGAGCAGTACTTC
few | TRBJ1-6 | TRBV28 | TRBD1 | CASSLIQGNSPLHF | TGTGCCAGCAGTTTAATACAGGGGAATTCACCCCTCCACTTT
- | TRBJ2-3 | TRBV4-1 | - | CASSQDRGTDTQYF | TGCGCCAGCAGCCAAGATCGTGGCACAGATACGCAGTATTTT
- | TRBJ1-2 | TRBV6-9 | - | CASSQSAYGKTYGYTF | TGTGCCAGCAGTCAGTCAGCTTACGGAAAGACCTATGGCTACACCTTC
- | TRBJ2-5 | TRBV5-1 | TRBD1 | CASSLGQGLETQYF | TGCGCCAGCAGCTTAGGACAGGGTCTAGAGACCCAGTACTTC
- | TRBJ2-4 | TRBV19 | TRBD1 | CASSTGTGAHIQYF | TGTGCCAGTAGTACCGGGACAGGGGCACACATTCAGTACTTC
- | TRBJ1-5 | TRBV9 | TRBD1 | CASSLGQGRDQPQHF | TGTGCCAGCAGCCTAGGACAGGGACGGGATCAGCCCCAGCATTTT
- | TRBJ2-7 | TRBV5-7 | - | CASSFPAYEQYF | TGTGCCAGCAGCTTCCCAGCCTACGAGCAGTACTTC
- | TRBJ2-7 | TRBV6-6 | - | CAIRDTLTYEQYF | TGTGCCATCAGGGACACATTGACCTACGAGCAGTACTTC
- | TRBJ1-3 | TRBV6-5 | TRBD1 | CASSYSGQGAGNTIYF | TGTGCCAGCAGTTACTCCGGACAGGGGGCTGGAAACACCATATATTTT
- | TRBJ2-7 | TRBV4-3 | - | CASSQEGTGTYEQYF | TGCGCCAGCAGCCAAGAAGGAACAGGGACCTACGAGCAGTACTTC
- | TRBJ1-2 | TRBV28 | - | CASSETRTAWSGYTF | TGTGCCAGCAGCGAAACCCGGACAGCCTGGAGTGGCTACACCTTC
- | TRBJ2-3 | TRBV7-9 | - | CASSLIRDTDTQYF | TGTGCCAGCAGCTTAATCCGGGACACAGATACGCAGTATTTT
- | TRBJ2-3 | TRBV7-9 | TRBD2 | CASSGGLALMTDTQYF | TGTGCCAGCAGCGGAGGACTAGCGCTTATGACAGATACGCAGTATTTT
- | TRBJ2-2 | TRBV10-3 | TRBD2 | CAISLRTSGDLNTGELFF | TGTGCCATCAGTCTCCGGACTAGCGGGGACTTGAACACCGGGGAGCTGTTTTTT
- | TRBJ1-5 | TRBV28 | - | CASSSPRQVNQPQHF | TGTGCCAGCAGTTCACCCAGACAGGTCAATCAGCCCCAGCATTTT
- | TRBJ2-3 | TRBV7-9 | TRBD2 | CASSSRDYSTDTQYF | TGTGCCAGCAGCAGCCGGGACTACAGCACAGATACGCAGTATTTT
- | TRBJ2-1 | TRBV7-8 | TRBD2 | CASSEGLANNEQFF | TGTGCCAGCAGCGAAGGACTAGCTAACAATGAGCAGTTCTTC
- | TRBJ2-1 | TRBV10-3 | - | CAISETSGLENEQFF | TGTGCCATCAGTGAGACCTCGGGACTCGAGAATGAGCAGTTCTTC
- | TRBJ2-5 | TRBV7-6 | - | CASSSQETQYF | TGTGCCAGCAGCTCCCAAGAGACCCAGTACTTC
- | TRBJ1-2 | TRBV30 | TRBD1 | CAWSKGQGGYTF | TGTGCCTGGAGTAAAGGACAGGGCGGCTACACCTTC
- | TRBJ2-1 | TRBV28 | TRBD2 | CASSPEDGRGKNEQFF | TGTGCCAGCAGTCCCGAGGACGGGAGGGGAAAGAATGAGCAGTTCTTC
- | TRBJ2-5 | TRBV4-1 | TRBD2 | CASSQVGSERGGRETQYF | TGCGCCAGCAGCCAAGTAGGATCGGAGCGGGGGGGTCGGGAGACCCAGTACTTC
- | TRBJ1-2 | TRBV11-2 | - | CASSLTRRAGGNGYTF | TGTGCCAGCAGCCTCACCCGCCGGGCAGGAGGAAATGGCTACACCTTC
- | TRBJ1-1 | TRBV11-3 | TRBD1 | CASSSFWIRDRDAEAFF | TGTGCCAGCAGCTCCTTTTGGATTCGGGACAGGGATGCTGAAGCTTTCTTT
- | TRBJ1-2 | TRBV4-3 | - | CASSLGNLLLGGYTF | TGCGCCAGCAGCCTCGGGAACCTTCTTTTGGGGGGCTACACCTTC
- | TRBJ2-6 | TRBV4-3 | - | CASSHELAGYGANVLTF | TGCGCCAGCAGCCACGAGTTGGCGGGGTACGGGGCCAACGTCCTGACTTTC
- | TRBJ1-5 | TRBV4-1 | TRBD1 | CASSQEGTENQPQHF | TGCGCCAGCAGCCAAGAGGGGACAGAAAATCAGCCCCAGCATTTT
large | TRBJ1-2 | TRBV7-8 | TRBD1 | CASSFGGQGHGYTF | TGTGCCAGCAGCTTCGGAGGACAGGGGCATGGCTACACCTTC
- | TRBJ2-1 | TRBV7-2 | TRBD1 | CASSLGDGGQGKFF | TGTGCCAGCAGCTTAGGAGATGGAGGACAGGGAAAGTTCTTC
- | TRBJ1-3 | TRBV4-3 | - | CASSQAVFTTGPQGGNTIYF | TGCGCCAGCAGCCAAGCCGTCTTTACGACCGGGCCCCAAGGGGGAAACACCATATATTTT
- | TRBJ1-2 | TRBV29-1 | TRBD1 | CSVGPGTGAYGYTF | TGCAGCGTGGGCCCCGGGACAGGCGCTTATGGCTACACCTTC
- | TRBJ2-5 | TRBV4-3 | TRBD1 | CASSQTGTGIGETQYF | TGCGCCAGCAGCCAAACCGGGACAGGGATCGGAGAGACCCAGTACTTC
- | TRBJ2-5 | TRBV28 | TRBD1 | CASRRDREETQYF | TGTGCCAGCAGACGGGACAGGGAAGAGACCCAGTACTTC
- | TRBJ1-2 | TRBV7-9 | - | CASSLSTGEGYTF | TGTGCCAGCAGCTTAAGCACCGGAGAGGGCTACACCTTC
- | TRBJ2-7 | TRBV19 | TRBD1 | CASTPGTGRYEQYF | TGTGCCAGTACCCCGGGGACAGGGAGGTACGAGCAGTACTTC
- | TRBJ1-2 | TRBV4-3 | - | CASSQDRDSGSVYTF | TGCGCCAGCAGCCAAGATCGAGACTCAGGGTCGGTCTACACCTTC